A selection of T cell receptor beta chains follows, all from one sample in a study of graft-versus-host responses after intestinal transplantation. Here immunoSEQ multiplex PCR was the method, and the copy in TCRdb shows in-frame clones only, minus some. The table has around 96,000 clones, about 90% seen once. Their cognate antigens are unknown. Here the sequenced sample was unstimulated CD4+ T cells sorted from spleen or lymph node cells, taken before intestinal transplant. These receptors were obtained from a human donor who received an intestinal transplant. The CDR3 runs from the conserved cysteine through the conserved F or W. A D gene is named only where the DNA matches it firmly. Part of the rows lack a size; the others show once, few, many or a class for expanded clones.

>NA|NA|TRBV18|TRBJ2-7
CASSPPSGPYEQYF
TGTGCCAGCTCACCACCCAGCGGTCCCTACGAGCAGTACTTC
>NA|NA|TRBV6-6|TRBJ2-3
CASSYEVKGTDTQYF
TGTGCCAGCAGTTACGAGGTGAAGGGGACAGATACGCAGTATTTT
>NA|TRBD2|TRBV4-1|TRBJ2-1
CASSQASGSTGYNEQFF
TGCGCCAGCAGCCAAGCTAGCGGGAGTACCGGGTACAATGAGCAGTTCTTC
>NA|NA|TRBV2|TRBJ1-4
CASSEWGLWEKLFF
TGTGCCAGCAGTGAATGGGGGCTTTGGGAAAAACTGTTTTTT
>NA|NA|TRBV6-5|TRBJ1-2
CASSPGTALGGGYTF
TGTGCCAGCAGCCCCGGGACGGCCCTGGGGGGTGGCTACACCTTC
>NA|TRBD1|TRBV6-6|TRBJ2-3
CASSYSSGQFHTQYF
TGTGCCAGCAGTTACTCGTCGGGACAGTTCCATACGCAGTATTTT
>NA|NA|TRBV28|TRBJ2-7
CASSLMPRRTTEQYF
TGTGCCAGCAGTTTAATGCCCCGCCGGACTACCGAGCAGTACTTC
>NA|NA|TRBV28|TRBJ1-6
CASRKPLQGGSPLHF
TGTGCCAGCCGCAAGCCCCTACAGGGTGGTTCACCCCTCCACTTT
>NA|NA|TRBV9|TRBJ1-3
CASMTAGGTIYF
TGTGCCAGCATGACCGCCGGGGGGACCATATATTTT
>few|TRBD1|TRBV27|TRBJ1-1
CASSSLTGGEAFF
TGTGCCAGCAGTTCACTGACAGGGGGTGAAGCTTTCTTT
>once|TRBD2|TRBV2|TRBJ2-7
CASSGTSGYYEQYF
TGTGCCAGCTCCGGGACTAGCGGCTACTACGAGCAGTACTTC
>NA|NA|TRBV6-6|TRBJ1-1
CASSYSIRGQTEAFF
TGTGCCAGCAGTTACTCGATTCGTGGACAGACTGAAGCTTTCTTT
>NA|TRBD1|TRBV19|TRBJ1-2
CASSIRQGAPGYGYTF
TGTGCCAGTAGTATTCGACAGGGGGCGCCGGGCTATGGCTACACCTTC